Below are 22 T cell receptor beta chains sequenced from a single sample in a study of post-analysis software for immune sequencing data. General study results and limits: Roughly five TRBV segments, including TRBV5-6, TRBV5-1 and TRBV20-1, were more frequent in patients than controls.

Built from TCR beta cDNA, the libraries had unique molecular identifiers in them. TCRdb passed the PCR reads through MiXCR, listing each CDR3 protein once. The sample contains 500,000 to 600,000 distinct CDR3 sequences, 44% of which appear only once. Which antigens these TCRs recognize remains unknown. Sequenced: blood. The receptors were sampled from a girl aged 5-17 years with multiple sclerosis.

The V gene is TRBV11-2, the J gene TRBJ2-7; 9 bases align to TRBD1. The germline gives CDR1 SGHAT, CDR2 FQNNGV. The CDR3 spans 13 residues. Unmatched junction bases numbered 3, after V lost 3 bases and J lost 6 bases. CDR3 amino acids: CASSFGTGFEQYF. The CDR3 nucleotides are TGTGCCAGCAGCTTTGGGACAGGGTTCGAGCAGTACTTC. Using reference TRBV11-2 and TRBJ2-7 for the parts outside the CDR3, the full variable domain is EAGVAQSPRYKIIEKRQSVAFWCNPISGHATLYWYQQILGQGPKLLIQFQNNGVVDDSQLPKDRFSAERLKGVDSTLKIQPAKLEDSAVYLCASSFGTGFEQYFGPGTRLTVT.

A note on this clonotype: A read error is possible here, since a much larger clone lies one base away. The chain is built from TRBV12-3 or TRBV12-4 and TRBJ1-6; D may be TRBD1 (6 bases). The CDR3 is 15 amino acids. V shed 6 bases and J shed 11 bases, with 20 bases lying between them. The CDR3 region has the DNA TGTGCCAGCAGACTCAGGGGCCGCCCGGATCCACCCCTCCACTTT. Translation: CASRLRGRPDPPLHF.

The chain is built from TRBV3-1 and TRBJ1-2; D not certain. V gave up 4 bases and J gave up 0 bases, with 6 bases separating them. The CDR3 loop spans 13 amino acids. Looked up from germline, CDR1 is LGHDT and CDR2 is YNNKEL (reference sequence). The CDR3 DNA is TGTGCCAGCAGCCGAGAGCCTAACTATGGCTACACCTTC. This translates into CASSREPNYGYTF.

This clonotype was recorded a few times. The rearrangement uses TRBV12-3 or TRBV12-4 and TRBJ2-7, with TRBD1 matching 9 bases. V was clipped by 1 base and J by 4 bases; unmatched bases: 5. The CDR3 is 15 residues long. CDR3 in DNA: TGTGCCAGCAGTTTAGAACAGGGGGCTTCTTACGAGCAGTACTTC. It specifies CASSLEQGASYEQYF.

The CDR3 protein is CATSEGTTPTQYF. The CDR3 DNA reads TGTGCCACCAGTGAAGGGACTACCCCTACGCAGTATTTT. The chain links TRBV24-1 to TRBJ2-3; 7 positions agree with TRBD2. The CDR3 runs 13 residues. The ends lost 4 bases at V and 8 bases at J; junction bases unmatched: 5. Germline lookup yields CDR1 KGHDR and CDR2 SFDVKD.

This clonotype turned up a few times. With a much larger clone just one base away, this may be a read error. The gene calls are TRBV28 and TRBJ2-5; D not resolved. V lost 6 bases and J lost 5, with 16 bases in between. The CDR3 is 14 residues long. Germline-derived CDR1 and CDR2 are MDHEN and SYDVKM. DNA of the CDR3: TGTGCCAGCAGGTTAACTACCCACAAGGAGACCCAGTACTTC. Protein product: CASRLTTHKETQYF.

This clonotype showed up just a few times. The V and J genes are TRBV4-2 and TRBJ2-1; D not certain. The germline gives CDR1 LGHNA, CDR2 YNFKEQ. The CDR3 has 16 amino acids. Trimming took 0 bases from V and 6 from J, leaving 15 bases between them. The CDR3 sequence: CASSQESVVAGNEQFF. The CDR3 nucleotides are TGTGCCAGCAGCCAAGAGTCTGTAGTAGCCGGCAATGAGCAGTTCTTC.

The chain uses TRBV12-3 or TRBV12-4 and TRBJ1-2; D remains unclear. The CDR3 is 11 residues long. The V end lost 8 bases, the J end lost 8 bases, and 12 bases lay between the germline ends. CDR3 sequence: CASFSASGYTF. The CDR3, as DNA: TGTGCCAGCTTCTCTGCTAGCGGCTACACCTTC.

This chain uses TRBV20-1 with TRBJ2-3; 7 nucleotides agree with TRBD1. CDR3 size: 14 residues. Germline CDR1 reads DFQATT; CDR2 reads SNEGSKA (reference sequence). With V trimmed by 3 bases and J by 3 bases, 6 bases remained unmatched. CDR3: CSASLGRGTDTQYF. The CDR3 DNA reads TGCAGTGCTAGTTTGGGCAGGGGGACAGATACGCAGTATTTT.

V and J are TRBV11-2 and TRBJ2-2, with 9 bases fitting TRBD2. J gave up 3 bases and V 5 bases, and 10 bases lay outside the gene matches. CDR3 size: 17 residues. CDR1 is SGHAT, CDR2 FQNNGV, per germline. As DNA, the CDR3 is TGTGCCAGCAGCCCTCCTGGCGGGAGGGCCGACACCGGGGAGCTGTTTTTT. This codes for CASSPPGGRADTGELFF.

This sequence joins TRBV5-5 and TRBJ1-2; tentatively, D is TRBD1 (6 bases). V was cut by 0 bases and J by 2 bases, with 8 bases left in between. The CDR3 extends over 14 amino acids. The V gene's germline CDR1 is SGHKS and CDR2 YYEKEE (reference sequence). The CDR3 reads CASSLGDINYGYTF. CDR3 coding DNA: TGTGCCAGCAGCTTGGGGGACATAAACTATGGCTACACCTTC.

This clonotype has at least ten counts. V is TRBV10-3 and J is TRBJ2-3; 7 bases are shared with TRBD2. The germline V gene has CDR1 ENHRY and CDR2 SYGVKD. There are 14 residues in the CDR3. V trimming: 6 bases; J trimming: 2 bases; junction bases outside the gene matches: 5. CDR3 DNA sequence: TGTGCCATCAGGAGGGAGGGGCCCACAGATACGCAGTATTTT. It is translated as CAIRREGPTDTQYF.

The chain joins TRBV7-9 to TRBJ2-5, with 7 bases aligning to TRBD2. With 4 bases clipped from V and 9 bases from J, the junction kept 8 bases outside the gene matches. The CDR3 has 13 residues. The germline CDR1 and CDR2 sequences are SEHNR and FQNEAQ (reference sequence). CDR3 residues: CASSSGRLAAQYF. In nucleotides, the CDR3 is TGTGCCAGCAGCTCGGGACGGCTAGCGGCCCAGTACTTC.

A word on this clonotype: A much larger clone lies one base from this, so it may be a read error. J is TRBJ2-7 and V is TRBV7-7; D is possibly TRBD2 (6 bases). There are 13 residues in the CDR3. Germline V CDR1 and CDR2: SSHAT, FNYEAQ (reference sequence). DNA for the CDR3: TGTACTAGCAGCTTGGGACGGGCATACGAGCAGTACTTC. Its protein is CTSSLGRAYEQYF.

V gene TRBV29-1 combines with J gene TRBJ1-4; D remains unclear. V dropped 4 bases and J dropped 4 bases, with 7 bases sitting between them. The germline V gene has CDR1 SQVTM and CDR2 ANQGSEA. The length of the CDR3 is 12 residues. In DNA form, the CDR3 reads TGCAGCGTTGTAACCCGTAATGAAAAACTGTTTTTT. This translates into CSVVTRNEKLFF.

Only a few counts were recorded for this clonotype. This chain connects TRBV4-1 to TRBJ2-7; D not resolved. Germline lookup yields CDR1 MGHRA and CDR2 YSYEKL. Trimming removed 2 bases at V and 4 bases at J, with 9 bases between. The CDR3 totals 13 residues. CDR3: CASSQPGEYEQYF. The CDR3 bases are TGCGCCAGCAGCCAACCAGGAGAGTACGAGCAGTACTTC.

The chain uses TRBV7-6 and TRBJ2-1; D gene uncertain. Germline V gene sequence: CDR1 SGHVS, CDR2 FNYEAQ. The CDR3 consists of 15 residues. Trimming took off 1 base at V and 7 bases at J, with 14 bases between the two ends. The CDR3 here is CASSLEKYKGNEQFF. CDR3 nucleotides: TGTGCCAGCAGCTTAGAGAAATACAAGGGAAATGAGCAGTTCTTC.

This rearrangement joins TRBV5-8 to TRBJ2-7, with D possibly being TRBD2 (5 bases). CDR3 length equals 15 residues. The germline CDR1 and CDR2 sequences are SGHTS and YDEGEE. Trimming removed 0 bases from V and 3 bases from J, with 13 bases in between. The CDR3 here is CASSLEEGLRYEQYF. The CDR3 DNA reads as TGTGCCAGCAGCTTGGAAGAGGGTCTTCGCTACGAGCAGTACTTC.

This chain links TRBV5-1 with TRBJ1-2; 12 nucleotides align to TRBD1. The CDR3 length is 17 residues. Unmatched junction bases numbered 9, after V lost 0 bases and J lost 6 bases. Germline V gives CDR1 SGHRS, CDR2 YFSETQ. CDR3 loop: CASSLAVGDRGLDGYTF. Here the CDR3 DNA reads TGCGCCAGCAGCTTGGCCGTAGGGGACAGGGGGCTTGATGGCTACACCTTC.

The J gene is TRBJ2-1, the V gene TRBV19; TRBD2 aligns across 15 bases. CDR3 length equals 16 residues. The germline gives CDR1 LNHDA, CDR2 SQIVND (reference sequence). Trimming at V came to 7 bases and at J to 3 bases, leaving 4 bases not matched to a gene. CDR3 in amino acids: CASTGLAGGLYNEQFF. The CDR3 nucleotides read TGTGCCAGTACCGGACTAGCGGGGGGGCTCTACAATGAGCAGTTCTTC.

The table lists this clonotype with a count of one. This sequence joins TRBV3-1 and TRBJ1-4; D is possibly TRBD1 (5 bases). The CDR3 is 16 amino acids. V lost 1 base to trimming and J lost 3 bases, with 12 bases between them. Germline lookup yields CDR1 LGHDT and CDR2 YNNKEL (reference sequence). The CDR3 here is CASSQGVGGPNEKLFF. The CDR3 DNA is TGTGCCAGCAGCCAAGGGGTTGGGGGTCCTAATGAAAAACTGTTTTTT.

The chain joins TRBV5-5 to TRBJ2-1, with TRBD2 identical over 10 bases. The CDR3 spans 15 residues. Germline V gene lookup returns CDR1 SGHKS and CDR2 YYEKEE (reference sequence). V was pared by 6 bases and J by 2 bases, with 5 bases of the junction left unmatched. CDR3 in amino acids: CASIIAGGTYNEQFF. Written as DNA, the CDR3 is TGTGCCAGCATTATAGCGGGAGGAACCTACAATGAGCAGTTCTTC.